This TCR beta chain originates from a study of CD8+ T cells in alopecia areata. Study findings and constraints: In patients, TCRs were shared less clearly than in mice, and HLA may possibly be involved. An increase in clonality over normal scalp was evident in lesional scalp, especially alopecia totalis/universalis. Sequencing of scalp samples also captures resident alphabeta T cells of normal skin.

Alopecia areata patients had lesional scalp punch biopsies and peripheral blood taken from them. The germline V gene has CDR1 SQVTM and CDR2 ANQGSEA. J lost 1 base, V lost 7 bases, and 6 bases had no gene match. CDR3 length: 16 amino acids. Turning to this clone: Its antigen remains unidentified.

cDNA prepared by RNA extraction and subsequent reverse transcription served as the template for sequencing. This table comes from immunoSEQ multiplex PCR, and its TCRdb copy is limited to in-frame clones, with some not included. Among roughly 120,000 clones listed, 35% to 40% were seen once. This receptor was identified in a human donor with alopecia areata. Input material: CD4+ T cells sorted from blood. This chain joins TRBV29-1 and TRBJ2-1, with 14 bases matching TRBD2. The CDR3 sequence: CSARLAGGPSYNEQFF. The CDR3, as DNA: TGCAGCGCGAGACTAGCGGGAGGGCCATCCTACAATGAGCAGTTCTTC.